The 17 T cell receptor beta chains below all came from one sample that was sequenced in a study of CXCR3-negative and CXCR3-positive naive CD8 T cells. The TRB libraries of cDNA were built by UMI-labeled 5' RACE. TCRdb reanalyzed the 5' RACE reads and collapses them to one entry per CDR3 protein, without DNA. The sample has just over 40,000 distinct CDR3 sequences. Sequenced material: naive CXCR3- CD8+ T cells from blood. The subset: CD45RO-CCR7+CD27+CD95- naive CD8+ T cells lacking CXCR3 (TNR3-). The source of these receptors is a human donor in good health. Some clones in this sample may be carry-over from other donors' samples.

The V gene is TRBV20-1, the J gene TRBJ2-3; TCRdb calls TRBD1, which cannot be checked without DNA. The CDR3 runs to 17 residues. Germline V CDR1 and CDR2: DFQATT, SNEGSKA (reference sequence). Here the CDR3 reads CSARSLGTEHLPDTQYF.

The rearrangement links TRBV29-1 to TRBJ2-7; lacking DNA, the TRBD1 call made by TCRdb goes unchecked. The germline CDR1 and CDR2 sequences are SQVTM and ANQGSEA. The CDR3 loop spans 13 amino acids. The chain's CDR3 is CSVEIGGTYEQYF.

J is TRBJ2-3 and V is TRBV29-1; the TCRdb call, TRBD1, lacks DNA for checking. This CDR3 has 14 residues. Germline values: CDR1 SQVTM, CDR2 ANQGSEA. CDR3 sequence reads: CSAGGGGGADTQYF.

The genes are TRBV5-1 and TRBJ1-5. The CDR3 loop spans 15 amino acids. Germline-derived CDR1 and CDR2 are SGHRS and YFSETQ. The CDR3 spells CASSHGSAGDQPQHF.

This chain connects TRBV27 to TRBJ2-6; TCRdb picks TRBD1, but there is no DNA to check that call. Germline assignment: CDR1 MNHEY and CDR2 SMNVEV (reference sequence). This CDR3 has 15 residues. The CDR3 region is CASSTVGVGANVLTF.

The chain recombines TRBV29-1 with TRBJ2-7. CDR3 length: 13 residues. CDR1 is SQVTM, CDR2 ANQGSEA, per germline. The CDR3: CSVEDRLSYEQYF.

J is TRBJ2-2 and V is TRBV20-1; with no DNA, the TCRdb D assignment of TRBD1 cannot be verified. This CDR3 region has 17 residues. Germline CDR1 is DFQATT and CDR2 is SNEGSKA (reference sequence). The CDR3 protein is CSARDRLLTTGAGELFF.

V is TRBV6-4 and J is TRBJ2-2; TCRdb proposes TRBD2, but this gene call is untestable without DNA. CDR3 length: 17 amino acids. Germline CDR1 is MRHNA and CDR2 is SNTAGT. This chain's CDR3 is CATRRGTSGPETGELFF.

The chain links TRBV11-2 to TRBJ2-1; no DNA is available, so the TRBD2 call from TCRdb remains unchecked. This CDR3 comprises 17 residues. The germline CDR1 and CDR2 sequences are SGHAT and FQNNGV. The CDR3 protein is CASSLTLERGGRNEQFF.

The J gene is TRBJ1-2, the V gene TRBV30; TCRdb calls TRBD1, which cannot be checked without DNA. In germline, CDR1 is GTSNPN, CDR2 SVGIG (reference sequence). The CDR3 runs to 13 residues. CDR3 protein: CARGQDSSYGYTF.

The chain employs TRBV20-1 and TRBJ2-7; TCRdb designates TRBD1, a call that cannot be tested without DNA. The germline V gene has CDR1 DFQATT and CDR2 SNEGSKA (reference sequence). The CDR3 extends over 17 amino acids. The CDR3 is CSARFASGVPSSYEQYF.

This chain joins TRBV21-1 and TRBJ2-1; the D call from TCRdb, TRBD1, cannot be confirmed without DNA. TRBV21-1 is a documented pseudogene. This CDR3 spans 15 amino acids. The CDR3 protein is CASPKEQGQFNEQFF.

The V gene is TRBV4-3, the J gene TRBJ2-7; TCRdb proposes TRBD1, but this gene call is untestable without DNA. The CDR3 covers 14 residues. Germline CDR1 and CDR2: LGHNA and YSLEER. CDR3 amino acids: CASSQDSQGYEQYF.

The rearrangement joins TRBV25-1 to TRBJ2-7; the D call from TCRdb, TRBD1, cannot be confirmed without DNA. Germline CDR1 reads MGHDK; CDR2 reads SYGVNS. The CDR3 sequence is 15 residues long. CDR3 sequence: CASIRNTGGASEQYF.

The chain carries TRBV7-2 and TRBJ1-2; checking the TCRdb D call of TRBD1 is not possible without DNA. CDR3 length equals 13 residues. Germline values: CDR1 SGHTA, CDR2 FQGNSA. The CDR3 loop is CASSPGHLYGYTF. The full variable domain, its missing parts supplied by reference TRBV7-2 and TRBJ1-2, is GAGVSQSPSNKVTEKGKDVELRCDPISGHTALYWYRQSLGQGLEFLIYFQGNSAPDKSGLPSDRFSAERTGGSVSTLTIQRTQQEDSAVYLCASSPGHLYGYTFGSGTRLTVV.

The V gene is TRBV7-8, the J gene TRBJ2-1; checking the TCRdb D call of TRBD2 is not possible without DNA. This CDR3 comprises 13 residues. Per germline, CDR1 SGHVS and CDR2 FQNEAQ. The CDR3 sequence is CASSLAGEEEQFF.

The chain links TRBV15 to TRBJ2-4; lacking DNA, the TRBD1 call made by TCRdb goes unchecked. The length of the CDR3 is 16 residues. Germline assignment: CDR1 LNHNV and CDR2 YYDKDF (reference sequence). CDR3 region: CATSRGWGRGTNIQYF.